Each of the 8 T cell receptor beta chains below was sequenced from the same sample in a study of blood T cell repertoires in COVID-19. Some clones are missing from TCRdb's copy, which holds only in-frame ones; the method was immunoSEQ multiplex PCR. This sample yields about 200,000 clones, of which approximately 90% are seen a single time; 0.7% to 0.85% belongs to the top ten. The material sequenced was peripheral blood. The source is a man aged 60-69 years with COVID-19, enrolled during active disease.

This chain uses TRBV19 with TRBJ1-1; the match to TRBD1 covers 7 bases. This CDR3 is 14 amino acids long. Germline V gene sequence: CDR1 LNHDA, CDR2 SQIVND (reference sequence). V lost 5 bases and J lost 1; bases outside the gene matches: 4. Written as DNA, the CDR3 is TGTGCCAGTAGTGTGGACAGGAGGAACACTGAAGCTTTCTTT. This translates into CASSVDRRNTEAFF. Using reference TRBV19 and TRBJ1-1 for the parts outside the CDR3, the full variable domain is DGGITQSPKYLFRKEGQNVTLSCEQNLNHDAMYWYRQDPGQGLRLIYYSQIVNDFQKGDIAEGYSVSREKKESFPLTVTSAQKNPTAFYLCASSVDRRNTEAFFGQGTRLTVV.

The chain joins TRBV28 to TRBJ1-2; 8 bases are a match to TRBD1. Germline CDR1 reads MDHEN; CDR2 reads SYDVKM. The CDR3 has 16 amino acids. With V trimmed by 2 bases and J by 5 bases, 10 bases remained unmatched. This chain's CDR3 is CASSLGTGPRTYGYTF. CDR3 sequence (DNA): TGTGCCAGCAGTTTAGGGACAGGACCTAGAACGTATGGCTACACCTTC.

The CDR3 DNA is TGCGCCAGCAGCTTGGATGGCAGGGTGGATGGCTACACCTTC. It yields the protein CASSLDGRVDGYTF. V is TRBV5-1 and J is TRBJ1-2; D may be TRBD1 (5 bases). CDR1 is SGHRS, CDR2 YFSETQ, per germline. This CDR3 has 14 residues. Trimming pared 0 bases from V and 6 bases from J, leaving 12 bases between.

The chain carries TRBV30 and TRBJ2-5; tentative D call: TRBD2 (6 bases). V was pared by 3 bases and J by 1 base, with 9 bases between. Germline V lookup: CDR1 GTSNPN, CDR2 SVGIG (reference sequence). This CDR3 spans 13 amino acids. DNA for the CDR3: TGTGCCTGGAGGGCCGGGGGCCAAGAGACCCAGTACTTC. Translation gives CAWRAGGQETQYF.

This chain links TRBV5-1 with TRBJ2-2, with D possibly TRBD2 on 6 matching bases. This CDR3 has 14 residues. V lost 7 bases and J lost 3, with 13 bases in between. CDR1 and CDR2 from the germline V gene are SGHRS and YFSETQ. The CDR3 spells CASGGTADTGELFF. DNA of the CDR3: TGCGCCAGCGGGGGGACCGCCGACACCGGGGAGCTGTTTTTT.

This chain uses TRBV4-3 with TRBJ1-2; tentatively, D is TRBD1 (6 bases). CDR1 LGHNA and CDR2 YSLEER come from the germline V gene. Trimming stripped 0 bases from V and 5 bases from J, with 19 bases between. This CDR3 region has 17 residues. The CDR3 loop is CASSQESSGKGGYGYTF. The CDR3 nucleotides are TGCGCCAGCAGCCAAGAGTCATCTGGGAAAGGGGGTTATGGCTACACCTTC.

The gene calls are TRBV9 and TRBJ1-2; no clear D. Looked up from germline, CDR1 is SGDLS and CDR2 is YYNGEE. Trimming left V 5 bases short and J 7 bases short, with 18 bases between. The CDR3 runs 14 residues. The DNA of the CDR3 is TGTGCCAGCAGTGCTCTGGTCCCCGGGTCTGGCTACACCTTC. Encoded protein: CASSALVPGSGYTF. Based on the CDR3 plus reference TRBV9 and TRBJ1-2, the full variable domain is DSGVTQTPKHLITATGQRVTLRCSPRSGDLSVYWYQQSLDQGLQFLIQYYNGEERAKGNILERFSAQQFPDLHSELNLSSLELGDSALYFCASSALVPGSGYTFGSGTRLTVV.

The J gene is TRBJ2-1, the V gene TRBV2, with D possibly being TRBD2 (6 bases). The CDR3 runs 18 residues. V lost 1 base to trimming and J lost 7 bases, with 23 bases between them. CDR1 and CDR2 (germline): SNHLY, FYNNEI. In nucleotides, the CDR3 is TGTGCCAGCAGTGAAGGTAGGGATAGCGGTTTTTCTAGGAATGAGCAGTTCTTC. Translated, it gives CASSEGRDSGFSRNEQFF. Complete variable domain (other parts from reference TRBV2 and TRBJ2-1): EPEVTQTPSHQVTQMGQEVILRCVPISNHLYFYWYRQILGQKVEFLVSFYNNEISEKSEIFDDQFSVERPDGSNFTLKIRSTKLEDSAMYFCASSEGRDSGFSRNEQFFGPGTRLTVL.